This TCR beta chain was captured in a study of T cells after yellow fever vaccination. This CDR3 contains 15 residues. The V and J ends lost 1 base and 4 bases respectively, with 14 bases between them. Germline CDR1 is DFQATT and CDR2 is SNEGSKA (reference sequence). Template switching by 5'RACE produced TCR cDNA, adding a universal primer site and UMIs. MiXCR was run by TCRdb on the 5' RACE reads, yielding one entry per CDR3 protein. This sample has about 320,000 distinct CDR3 sequences, with 3.5% to 5% found just once. There are a few counts of this clonotype. Its antigen is not known. Points from the study as a whole: On re-exposure, the response was weaker but peaked faster, at day 5 versus 15. Most primary-vaccination clones recurred post-booster (approximately 96% CD4, over 70% CD8).

Here the sequenced sample was PBMCs, taken 15 days after the yellow fever booster vaccination. The sequence came from a young man who received the YFV17D yellow fever vaccine. V and J are TRBV20-1 and TRBJ2-4; no reliable D call. The chain's CDR3 is CSARVLRTAKNIQYF. In nucleotides, the CDR3 is TGCAGTGCTAGAGTATTACGGACGGCAAAAAACATTCAGTACTTC.